This T cell receptor beta chain was sequenced in a study of a mutant IDH1 vaccine in newly diagnosed glioma. As for the study in general: Of treated patients, approximately 62% were men and 37.5% women, averaging 40.4 years. Most had both radiotherapy and temozolomide beforehand; others had only one.

Regarding time point: week 35, safety follow-up. With topical imiquimod, each dose of the vaccine consisted of 300 ug of mutant IDH1 20-mer peptide. Patients came in for eight vaccinations, in weeks 1, 3, 5, 7, 11, 15, 19 and 23. Donors had new WHO grade 3 or 4 IDH1-mutant, ATRX-lost astrocytomas. Measured with immunoSEQ multiplex PCR; TCRdb has only the in-frame clones, and not every one. Of tens of thousands of clones listed, roughly nine tenths were seen once; the top ten hold 1.5% to 2%. Notes on this clone: Its target is unknown.

Germline CDR1 reads PRHDT; CDR2 reads FYEKMQ (reference sequence). The V end lost 2 bases, the J end lost 0 bases, and 11 bases lay between the germline ends. The CDR3 runs to 15 residues. This chain joins TRBV13 and TRBJ2-7; D is unresolved. The sample here was PBMCs, taken from a glioma patient whose treatment included an IDH1 peptide vaccine. The receptor was isolated from a man aged 35-49 years with glioma. The CDR3 DNA reads as TGTGCCAGCAGCTTATTTTTACCTAACTCCTACGAGCAGTACTTC. It yields the protein CASSLFLPNSYEQYF.